Included here is one T cell receptor beta chain sequence, with context. This record comes from a study of glioma-infiltrating T cells after dendritic cell vaccination. Study as a whole: The vaccine used monocyte-derived dendritic cells pulsed overnight with autologous tumor lysate.

V was trimmed by 1 base and J by 0 bases, leaving 7 bases between them. From germline, CDR1 is SGHAT and CDR2 FQNNGV. CDR3 length equals 14 residues. Primers: 60 V beta forward and 13 J beta reverse. Clones were read by immunoSEQ multiplex PCR, and TCRdb kept only the in-frame ones, dropping some. Of approximately 64,000 clones in the sample, 75% to 85% were seen once. Sequenced here: blood, sampled before dendritic cell vaccination. The TCR comes from a human donor with glioblastoma. The chain joins TRBV11-2 to TRBJ2-7; D is undetermined. CDR3 residues: CASSLGHNSYEQYF. The CDR3 DNA sequence: TGTGCCAGCAGCTTAGGACACAACTCCTACGAGCAGTACTTC.